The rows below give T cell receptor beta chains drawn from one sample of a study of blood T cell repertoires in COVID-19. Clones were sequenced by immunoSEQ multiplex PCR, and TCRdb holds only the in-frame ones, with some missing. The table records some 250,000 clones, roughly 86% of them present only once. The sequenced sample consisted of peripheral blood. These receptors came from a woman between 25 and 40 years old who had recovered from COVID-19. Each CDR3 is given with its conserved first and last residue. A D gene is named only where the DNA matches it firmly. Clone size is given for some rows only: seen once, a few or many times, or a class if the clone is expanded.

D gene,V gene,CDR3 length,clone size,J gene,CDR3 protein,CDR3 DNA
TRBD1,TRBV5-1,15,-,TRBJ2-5,CASSPEGAEGETQYF,TGCGCCAGCAGCCCCGAGGGGGCAGAAGGGGAGACCCAGTACTTC
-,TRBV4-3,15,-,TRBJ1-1,CASSHEDLGDTEAFF,TGCGCCAGCAGCCATGAGGACCTAGGGGACACTGAAGCTTTCTTT
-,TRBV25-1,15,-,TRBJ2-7,CASSERQAASYEQYF,TGTGCCAGCAGTGAGAGACAGGCCGCTTCCTACGAGCAGTACTTC
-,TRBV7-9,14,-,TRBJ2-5,CASSLGATRGTQYF,TGTGCCAGCAGCTTAGGGGCAACCCGGGGGACCCAGTACTTC
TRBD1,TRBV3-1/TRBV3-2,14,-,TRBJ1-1,CASSLQTGTTEAFF,TGTGCCAGCAGCCTCCAGACAGGGACCACTGAAGCTTTCTTT
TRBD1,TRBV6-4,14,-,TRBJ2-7,CASSPDRGSDEQYF,TGTGCCAGCAGCCCCGACAGGGGGTCTGACGAGCAGTACTTC
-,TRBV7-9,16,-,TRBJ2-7,CASSLSDALLSGEQYF,TGTGCCAGCAGCTTGAGTGACGCCCTCTTGTCGGGAGAGCAGTACTTC
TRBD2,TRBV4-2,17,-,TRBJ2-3,CASSQEPGGGGTDTQYF,TGTGCCAGCAGCCAAGAACCCGGCGGGGGGGGAACAGATACGCAGTATTTT
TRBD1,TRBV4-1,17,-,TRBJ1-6,CASSQPLRDRGNSPLHF,TGCGCCAGCAGCCAACCGCTCCGGGACAGGGGCAATTCACCCCTCCACTTT
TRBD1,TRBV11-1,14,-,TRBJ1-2,CASSFDLDRGGYTF,TGTGCCAGCAGCTTCGACCTGGACAGGGGTGGCTACACCTTC
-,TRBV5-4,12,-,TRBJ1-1,CASSFDSTEAFF,TGTGCCAGCAGCTTTGACAGTACTGAAGCTTTCTTT
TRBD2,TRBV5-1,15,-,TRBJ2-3,CASGPAGARTDTQYF,TGCGCCAGCGGCCCAGCGGGGGCCCGCACAGATACGCAGTATTTT
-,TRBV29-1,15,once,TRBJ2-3,CSVAGGRASTDTQYF,TGCAGCGTTGCCGGGGGGCGGGCTAGCACAGATACGCAGTATTTT
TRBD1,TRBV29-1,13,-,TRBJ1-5,CSVARDRDQPQHF,TGCAGCGTTGCCCGGGACAGGGACCAGCCCCAGCATTTT
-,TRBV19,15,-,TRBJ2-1,CASSTGERKYNEQFF,TGTGCCAGTAGTACGGGGGAGCGGAAATACAATGAGCAGTTCTTC
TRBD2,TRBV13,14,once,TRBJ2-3,CASTWRGGADTQYF,TGTGCCAGCACGTGGCGGGGGGGCGCAGATACGCAGTATTTT
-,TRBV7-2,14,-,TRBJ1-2,CASSLDAGFGGYTF,TGTGCCAGCAGCTTAGACGCGGGGTTTGGAGGCTACACCTTC
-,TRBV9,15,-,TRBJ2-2,CASSDPGGTAGELFF,TGTGCCAGCAGCGACCCGGGGGGCACTGCCGGGGAGCTGTTTTTT
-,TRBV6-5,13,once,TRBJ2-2,CASTERLTGELFF,TGTGCCAGCACAGAGCGGCTCACCGGGGAGCTGTTTTTT
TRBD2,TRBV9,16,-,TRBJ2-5,CASSVESSGGVETQYF,TGTGCCAGCAGCGTAGAATCTAGCGGGGGGGTAGAGACCCAGTACTTC
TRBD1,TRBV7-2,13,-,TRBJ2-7,CASSWGQTYEQYF,TGTGCCAGCAGCTGGGGACAGACCTACGAGCAGTACTTC
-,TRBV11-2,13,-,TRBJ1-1,CASSSALNTEAFF,TGTGCCAGCAGTAGCGCATTGAACACTGAAGCTTTCTTT
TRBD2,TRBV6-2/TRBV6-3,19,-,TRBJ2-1,CASSYGGSLAGGPYNEQFF,TGTGCCAGCAGTTACGGTGGTTCACTAGCGGGGGGGCCCTACAATGAGCAGTTCTTC
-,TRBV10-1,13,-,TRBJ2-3,CASSRDWADTQYF,TGCGCCAGCAGTCGGGACTGGGCAGATACGCAGTATTTT
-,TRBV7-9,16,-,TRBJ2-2,CASSLEGATVTGELFF,TGTGCCAGCAGCTTGGAGGGGGCCACGGTCACCGGGGAGCTGTTTTTT
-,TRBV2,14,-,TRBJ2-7,CASKAESFGDEQYF,TGTGCCAGCAAGGCGGAGTCTTTTGGCGACGAGCAGTACTTC